Listed below are T cell receptor beta chains from one sample, sequenced in a study of control samples from healthy donors and cancer patients. Libraries were prepared by immunoSEQ multiplex PCR; TCRdb keeps only in-frame clonotypes and omits some of them. The table shows some 130,000 clones, with roughly 91% occurring only once. The sequencing input was PBMCs. The origin of the receptors is a man in his fifties or sixties with head and neck cancer. The CDR3 runs from the conserved cysteine through the conserved F or W. Each record gives: D gene, J gene, clone size, V gene, CDR3 DNA, CDR3 protein. The D gene is left open where the match is weak. A row's size may be missing; if present it is once, few, many or a size class.

. | TRBJ2-5 | once | TRBV27 | TGTGCCAGCAGTTTAGTTGGGAATCGGGAGACCCAGTACTTC | CASSLVGNRETQYF
. | TRBJ2-1 | . | TRBV25-1 | TGTGCCAGCAGTGAATTGAATGAGCAGTTCTTC | CASSELNEQFF
. | TRBJ1-5 | . | TRBV5-1 | TGCGCCAGCAGCTTGGAAGGGGATAGCAATCAGCCCCAGCATTTT | CASSLEGDSNQPQHF
TRBD2 | TRBJ2-1 | . | TRBV13 | TGTGCCAGCAGCATACTAGCGGGAGGGCCCCACAATGAGCAGTTCTTC | CASSILAGGPHNEQFF
. | TRBJ2-7 | . | TRBV27 | TGTGCCAGCGCGTCCGGAGCCCCGTCCTACGAGCAGTACTTC | CASASGAPSYEQYF
. | TRBJ1-1 | . | TRBV30 | TGTGCCTGGAAAGGTGTAGGACAAATGAACACTGAAGCTTTCTTT | CAWKGVGQMNTEAFF
. | TRBJ2-6 | . | TRBV9 | TGTGCCAGCAGAGGGACCTCTGGGGCCAACGTCCTGACTTTC | CASRGTSGANVLTF
TRBD2 | TRBJ2-7 | . | TRBV25-1 | TGTGCCAGCAGAGGCCTCACTAGCGTCGAGCAGTACTTC | CASRGLTSVEQYF
TRBD1 | TRBJ1-2 | . | TRBV6-6 | TGTGCCAGCAGTTATTTCGGGACAGGGGACAACTATGGCTACACCTTC | CASSYFGTGDNYGYTF
TRBD1 | TRBJ2-5 | . | TRBV27 | TGTGCCAGCAGTCGTTCCACAGGGGAAGAGACCCAGTACTTC | CASSRSTGEETQYF